Presented here are 22 T cell receptor beta chains from one specimen sequenced in a study of T cell responses to AZD1222 COVID-19 vaccine. This table comes from immunoSEQ multiplex PCR, and its TCRdb copy is limited to in-frame clones, with some not included. This sample has 150,000 to 160,000 clones, with 90% found just once. The source was peripheral blood, collected 28 days after the second AZD1222 dose. The receptors derive from an adult who received the AZD1222 COVID-19 vaccine.

The genes are TRBV5-4 and TRBJ2-3; 8 bases align to TRBD2. Germline V CDR1 and CDR2: SGHNT, YYREEE (reference sequence). The CDR3 spans 16 residues. J gave up 5 bases and V 1 base, and 9 bases lay outside the gene matches. The CDR3 is CASSLFRTSNGDTQYF. CDR3 coding DNA: TGTGCCAGCAGCTTGTTTAGGACTAGCAATGGAGATACGCAGTATTTT.

The chain is built from TRBV5-1 and TRBJ1-3; a possible D gene is TRBD1 (6 bases). CDR1 is SGHRS, CDR2 YFSETQ, per germline. This CDR3 comprises 16 residues. V was trimmed by 0 bases and J by 4 bases, leaving 14 bases between them. The CDR3 bases are TGCGCCAGCAGCTTGGTAGGAGCAGGGGTAGGAAACACCATATATTTT. Translating it yields CASSLVGAGVGNTIYF.

The chain joins TRBV30 to TRBJ2-7; a possible D gene is TRBD2 (5 bases). The CDR3 totals 12 residues. V shed 2 bases and J shed 7 bases, with 12 bases lying between them. Germline V lookup: CDR1 GTSNPN, CDR2 SVGIG (reference sequence). The CDR3 reads CAWSRGFGEQYF. The CDR3 DNA reads TGTGCCTGGAGTCGGGGTTTCGGGGAGCAGTACTTC.

The gene calls are TRBV7-9 and TRBJ2-6; perhaps TRBD1 as D (5 bases). Trimming removed 5 bases at V and 0 bases at J, with 17 bases between. CDR1 is SEHNR and CDR2 is FQNEAQ in the germline V gene (reference sequence). The CDR3 consists of 18 residues. The CDR3 reads CASSLGRQPSSGANVLTF. Here the CDR3 DNA reads TGTGCCAGCAGCCTAGGCCGACAGCCCTCCTCTGGGGCCAACGTCCTGACTTTC.

This sequence joins TRBV21-1 and TRBJ2-1; TRBD1 is the table's D call and was not checked against the DNA. TRBV21-1 is classified as a pseudogene. This CDR3 is built from 16 residues. The CDR3 here is CASSKPQGNWVCEQFF. The CDR3 DNA sequence: TGTGCCAGCAGCAAACCGCAGGGGAACTGGGTTTGTGAGCAGTTCTTC.

In this sample, this clone turned up a few times. V gene TRBV25-1 combines with J gene TRBJ2-7, with a tentative D call TRBD1 (5 bases). The CDR3 runs 14 residues. Trimming removed 4 bases at V and 6 bases at J, with 16 bases between. Germline V CDR1 and CDR2: MGHDK, SYGVNS. This CDR3 is CASSGSFTGSEQYF. The CDR3 region has the DNA TGTGCCAGCAGTGGTTCGTTCACAGGTTCCGAGCAGTACTTC.

The CDR3 loop reads CASSLAIGVNYGYTF. Written as DNA, the CDR3 is TGCGCCAGCAGCTTGGCAATAGGCGTAAACTATGGCTACACCTTC. V usage is TRBV5-1 and J usage is TRBJ1-2; D remains ambiguous. Germline assignment: CDR1 SGHRS and CDR2 YFSETQ. This CDR3 region has 15 residues. Trimming took off 0 bases at V and 2 bases at J, with 11 bases between the two ends. The complete variable domain, with remaining parts taken from reference TRBV5-1 and TRBJ1-2, reads KAGVTQTPRYLIKTRGQQVTLSCSPISGHRSVSWYQQTPGQGLQFLFEYFSETQRNKGNFPGRFSGRQFSNSRSEMNVSTLELGDSALYLCASSLAIGVNYGYTFGSGTRLTVV.

The V and J genes are TRBV5-5 and TRBJ1-6, with D unclear. The CDR3 is 14 amino acids. Germline V gene lookup returns CDR1 SGHKS and CDR2 YYEKEE (reference sequence). Trimming cost V 3 bases and J 5 bases, with 9 bases left between them. The CDR3 DNA sequence: TGTGCCAGCAGCTCCGACATCCATAATTCACCCCTCCACTTT. Translation: CASSSDIHNSPLHF. Based on the CDR3 plus reference TRBV5-5 and TRBJ1-6, the full variable domain is DAGVTQSPTHLIKTRGQQVTLRCSPISGHKSVSWYQQVLGQGPQFIFQYYEKEERGRGNFPDRFSARQFPNYSSELNVNALLLGDSALYLCASSSDIHNSPLHFGNGTRLTVT.

The V call is TRBV9, the J call TRBJ1-2; no firm D call. Trimming left V 0 bases short and J 1 base short, with 10 bases between. The CDR3 has 15 amino acids. Germline values: CDR1 SGDLS, CDR2 YYNGEE. The CDR3 nucleotides are TGTGCCAGCAGCGTAGAGGCGAGGAGTAACTATGGCTACACCTTC. Translated: CASSVEARSNYGYTF.

With regard to this clone: Other nucleotide sequences in the sample specify the same CDR3. This chain joins TRBV5-1 and TRBJ1-1; unclear D gene. Trimming stripped 0 bases from V and 1 base from J, with 10 bases between. The CDR3 sequence is 15 residues long. Germline V CDR1 and CDR2: SGHRS, YFSETQ. The CDR3 loop reads CASSLAATGNTEAFF. The CDR3 nucleotides read TGCGCCAGCAGCTTGGCGGCGACGGGGAACACTGAAGCTTTCTTT.

The chain joins TRBV6-5 to TRBJ1-1; D ambiguous. Germline CDR1 is MNHEY and CDR2 is SVGAGI. Trimming left V 2 bases short and J 11 bases short, with 9 bases between. The length of the CDR3 is 11 residues. CDR3 sequence: CASSYADRAFF. The CDR3 nucleotides are TGTGCCAGCAGTTACGCGGACCGGGCTTTCTTT.

This clone showed up just once. The chain has TRBV11-1 and TRBJ1-1; TRBD1 matches 11 bases. CDR1 is SGHAT and CDR2 is FQDESV in the germline V gene (reference sequence). The CDR3 length is 16 residues. The J segment lost 5 bases and the V segment lost 4 bases, leaving 9 bases of the junction unmatched. In DNA, the CDR3 is TGTGCCAGCAGCTCCGGACAGGGGGCACAATATACTGAAGCTTTCTTT. Amino acid sequence: CASSSGQGAQYTEAFF.

The J gene is TRBJ1-1, the V gene TRBV5-1; D gene ambiguous. Trimming pared 1 base from V and 6 bases from J, leaving 13 bases between. The CDR3 totals 14 residues. Germline V CDR1 and CDR2: SGHRS, YFSETQ. The CDR3: CASSLLSVGAEAFF. In nucleotides, the CDR3 is TGCGCCAGCAGCTTGCTGTCAGTAGGAGCTGAAGCTTTCTTT.

This chain joins TRBV7-3 and TRBJ1-1; D remains ambiguous. The CDR3 sequence is 14 residues long. Trimming pared 5 bases from V and 4 bases from J, leaving 14 bases between. Germline V gene sequence: CDR1 SGHTA, CDR2 FQGTGA. The CDR3 DNA is TGTGCCAGCAGCGCTAGTAGGGATCCCACTGAAGCTTTCTTT. Translated: CASSASRDPTEAFF.

The rearrangement links TRBV19 to TRBJ2-1; 11 bases are a match to TRBD2. V dropped 5 bases and J dropped 9; count of bases not matched to a gene: 6. Germline assignment: CDR1 LNHDA and CDR2 SQIVND (reference sequence). The CDR3 spans 14 residues. DNA of the CDR3: TGTGCCAGTAGTCCACTAGCGGGAGCCCCTGAGCAGTTCTTC. Encoded protein: CASSPLAGAPEQFF.

CDR3 protein: CASSSRGLGEKLFF. Written as DNA, the CDR3 is TGTGCCAGCAGTTCTAGGGGGCTGGGTGAAAAACTGTTTTTT. The chain combines TRBV6-5 with TRBJ1-4, with TRBD1 identical over 7 bases. The V gene's germline CDR1 is MNHEY and CDR2 SVGAGI. This CDR3 region has 14 residues. V lost 4 bases, J lost 7 bases, and 6 bases stayed unmatched.

This chain connects TRBV30 to TRBJ1-1; tentative D call: TRBD1 (5 bases). The germline CDR1 and CDR2 sequences are GTSNPN and SVGIG (reference sequence). V was shortened by 5 bases and J by 8 bases, with 18 bases between the two germline ends. This CDR3 has 13 amino acids. The CDR3 region is CAWAWGRVPEAFF. The CDR3 DNA reads TGTGCCTGGGCGTGGGGCCGGGTCCCCGAAGCTTTCTTT.

The chain is built from TRBV5-4 and TRBJ1-2; D is unresolved. Trimming shortened V by 1 base and J by 5 bases, and 9 bases separated the two germline ends. CDR1 is SGHNT, CDR2 YYREEE, per germline (reference sequence). The CDR3 contains 13 residues. CDR3 in amino acids: CASSLSGDYGYTF. CDR3 bases: TGTGCCAGCAGCTTGTCCGGGGATTATGGCTACACCTTC.

V usage is TRBV5-1 and J usage is TRBJ2-7; 8 bases line up with TRBD1. Trimming cost V 4 bases and J 1 base; bases outside gene matches: 10. The CDR3 covers 16 residues. Germline CDR1 and CDR2: SGHRS and YFSETQ. CDR3 residues: CASSLKSGTGSYEQYF. DNA for the CDR3: TGCGCCAGCAGCCTTAAATCCGGGACAGGATCCTACGAGCAGTACTTC.

The count of this clone is one. This chain joins TRBV7-9 and TRBJ1-6, with D unclear. The germline CDR1 and CDR2 sequences are SEHNR and FQNEAQ (reference sequence). V gave up 5 bases and J gave up 9 bases, with 17 bases separating them. CDR3 size: 15 residues. This chain's CDR3 is CASSPRQGSFSPLHF. The CDR3 DNA reads as TGTGCCAGCAGCCCTCGACAAGGGTCATTTTCACCCCTCCACTTT. The full variable domain, with the rest looked up from reference TRBV7-9 and TRBJ1-6, is DTGVSQNPRHKITKRGQNVTFRCDPISEHNRLYWYRQTLGQGPEFLTYFQNEAQLEKSRLLSDRFSAERPKGSFSTLEIQRTEQGDSAMYLCASSPRQGSFSPLHFGNGTRLTVT.

The genes are TRBV5-4 and TRBJ2-1; 8 bases align to TRBD1. Losses at the gene ends were 3 bases for V and 4 bases for J; bases not matched to a gene: 3. This CDR3 comprises 14 residues. CDR1 and CDR2 (germline): SGHNT, YYREEE (reference sequence). Here the CDR3 reads CASSSGGDYNEQFF. The DNA for the CDR3 is TGTGCCAGCAGCTCAGGGGGCGATTACAATGAGCAGTTCTTC. Variable domain in full (rest from reference TRBV5-4 and TRBJ2-1): ETGVTQSPTHLIKTRGQQVTLRCSSQSGHNTVSWYQQALGQGPQFIFQYYREEENGRGNFPPRFSGLQFPNYSSELNVNALELDDSALYLCASSSGGDYNEQFFGPGTRLTVL.

The rearrangement uses TRBV11-2 and TRBJ1-2; D remains ambiguous. Germline CDR1 is SGHAT and CDR2 is FQNNGV. CDR3 length: 14 amino acids. V shed 1 base and J shed 2 bases, with 8 bases lying between them. CDR3: CASSLGRINYGYTF. The CDR3 bases are TGTGCCAGCAGCTTAGGACGGATAAACTATGGCTACACCTTC.